The 20 T cell receptor beta chains given below trace back to one sample, sequenced in a study of T cell responses to AZD1222 COVID-19 vaccine. This table comes from immunoSEQ multiplex PCR, and its TCRdb copy is limited to in-frame clones, with some not included. The repertoire consists of 130,000 to 150,000 clones, with approximately 91% occurring once and the leading ten covering 1.5% to 2.5%. The sequencing here drew on peripheral blood, taken 28 days after the second AZD1222 dose. Every receptor here comes from an adult who received the AZD1222 COVID-19 vaccine.

The chain is built from TRBV7-9 and TRBJ1-2; 8 bases map to TRBD1. Germline-derived CDR1 and CDR2 are SEHNR and FQNEAQ (reference sequence). This CDR3 spans 12 amino acids. V was pared by 11 bases and J by 4 bases, with 6 bases of the junction left unmatched. Here the CDR3 reads CAFGTGFYGYTF. The CDR3 region has the DNA TGTGCCTTTGGGACAGGATTCTATGGCTACACCTTC.

The chain recombines TRBV7-8 with TRBJ2-7, with a tentative D call TRBD1 (6 bases). Germline CDR1 is SGHVS and CDR2 is FQNEAQ. Trimming stripped 4 bases from V and 0 bases from J, with 13 bases between. CDR3 size: 15 residues. As DNA, the CDR3 is TGTGCCAGCAGCTGGGGGCGTGATACCTCCTACGAGCAGTACTTC. Translating gives CASSWGRDTSYEQYF. Using reference TRBV7-8 and TRBJ2-7 for the parts outside the CDR3, the full variable domain is GAGVSQSPRYKVAKRGQDVALRCDPISGHVSLFWYQQALGQGPEFLTYFQNEAQLDKSGLPSDRFFAERPEGSVSTLKIQRTQQEDSAVYLCASSWGRDTSYEQYFGPGTRLTVT.

The chain couples TRBV10-3 to TRBJ1-1; TRBD1 aligns across 7 bases. Germline-derived CDR1 and CDR2 are ENHRY and SYGVKD. V lost 6 bases and J lost 2; bases outside the gene matches: 6. The CDR3 loop spans 14 amino acids. CDR3 in DNA: TGTGCCATCAGGCCGGGACAGCCCAACACTGAAGCTTTCTTT. Encoded protein: CAIRPGQPNTEAFF.

This chain joins TRBV5-4 and TRBJ2-5; a possible D gene is TRBD2 (5 bases). The V gene lost 0 bases and the J gene lost 1 base, with 13 bases spanning the gap. Germline-derived CDR1 and CDR2 are SGHNT and YYREEE (reference sequence). This CDR3 is 16 amino acids long. The CDR3 DNA is TGTGCCAGCAGCTTGGGCGGCCTAGCCCGCCAAGAGACCCAGTACTTC. This encodes CASSLGGLARQETQYF.

This rearrangement joins TRBV30 to TRBJ1-4, with D tentatively TRBD1 (5 bases). There are 14 residues in the CDR3. Trimming took 2 bases from V and 0 from J, leaving 7 bases between them. Germline values: CDR1 GTSNPN, CDR2 SVGIG (reference sequence). The chain's CDR3 is CAWSRTTTNEKLFF. The CDR3 DNA is TGTGCCTGGAGTAGGACAACAACTAATGAAAAACTGTTTTTT.

This rearrangement joins TRBV19 to TRBJ1-3; 8 nucleotides align to TRBD1. Germline CDR1 and CDR2: LNHDA and SQIVND (reference sequence). The V segment lost 4 bases and the J segment 0 bases; nucleotides outside the gene matches: 5. The CDR3 contains 16 residues. The CDR3: CASSRTGIGSGNTIYF. DNA of the CDR3: TGTGCCAGTAGTAGGACAGGGATCGGCTCTGGAAACACCATATATTTT.

The chain carries TRBV7-3 and TRBJ2-3; no clear D gene. Deletions cut 5 bases from V and 0 bases from J, with 15 bases between. CDR1 is SGHTA, CDR2 FQGTGA, per germline. This CDR3 has 16 residues. The CDR3 loop reads CASSPAASGSTDTQYF. The CDR3 nucleotides are TGTGCCAGCAGCCCTGCCGCCTCCGGGAGCACAGATACGCAGTATTTT.

The chain is built from TRBV5-1 and TRBJ2-7; 9 bases are shared with TRBD1. The germline CDR1 and CDR2 sequences are SGHRS and YFSETQ. After removal of 0 bases from V and 1 base from J, the junction contained 2 bases not matched to a gene. This CDR3 contains 15 residues. CDR3: CASSLEGTGSYEQYF. Here the CDR3 DNA reads TGCGCCAGCAGCTTGGAAGGGACAGGGTCCTACGAGCAGTACTTC.

By share of the sample, this clone is medium-sized. The chain is built from TRBV15 and TRBJ2-2; 14 bases match TRBD2. V shed 3 bases and J 6 bases; nucleotides not matched to a gene: 12. CDR3 length: 19 amino acids. The germline gives CDR1 LNHNV, CDR2 YYDKDF (reference sequence). The CDR3 loop reads CATSRRGTSGSGVAGELFF. CDR3 DNA sequence: TGTGCCACCAGCAGGAGGGGGACTAGCGGGAGTGGAGTAGCCGGGGAGCTGTTTTTT. Full variable domain (missing parts from reference TRBV15 and TRBJ2-2): DAMVIQNPRYQVTQFGKPVTLSCSQTLNHNVMYWYQQKSSQAPKLLFHYYDKDFNNEADTPDNFQSRRPNTSFCFLDIRSPGLGDTAMYLCATSRRGTSGSGVAGELFFGEGSRLTVL.

Here the CDR3 reads CATSDPGTNEQFF. The CDR3, as DNA: TGTGCCACCAGTGACCCCGGGACCAATGAGCAGTTCTTC. The chain joins TRBV24-1 to TRBJ2-1; D could derive from TRBD1 or TRBD2 (5 bases each). The ends were cut back, 4 bases at V and 6 bases at J, with 9 bases in the middle. The CDR3 has 13 residues. Germline V CDR1 and CDR2: KGHDR, SFDVKD.

The chain links TRBV5-1 to TRBJ2-1; D is perhaps TRBD1 (5 bases). Germline V gene lookup returns CDR1 SGHRS and CDR2 YFSETQ. Trimming removed 4 bases at V and 8 bases at J, with 25 bases between. This CDR3 region has 17 residues. CDR3 protein: CASSPGWSSYSRDEQFF. In DNA, the CDR3 is TGCGCCAGCAGCCCAGGGTGGTCGTCGTATAGCAGGGATGAGCAGTTCTTC.

The chain has TRBV5-6 and TRBJ2-7; D gene unclear. This CDR3 region has 12 residues. Per the germline V gene, CDR1 is SGHDT and CDR2 is YYEEEE. V lost 0 bases and J lost 4, with 5 bases in between. CDR3: CASSLGLYEQYF. For the CDR3, the DNA is TGTGCCAGCAGCTTGGGGCTTTACGAGCAGTACTTC.

This rearrangement joins TRBV2 to TRBJ2-7; tentative D call: TRBD1 (6 bases). The germline V gene has CDR1 SNHLY and CDR2 FYNNEI. The CDR3 runs 13 residues. Trimming took 5 bases from V and 3 from J, leaving 11 bases between them. The CDR3 is CASSKDRNYEQYF. DNA of the CDR3: TGTGCCAGCAGTAAAGACAGGAACTACGAGCAGTACTTC.

This clone has just a few counts. The chain links TRBV5-1 to TRBJ1-5; the match to TRBD1 covers 8 bases. The CDR3 runs 16 residues. The V gene's germline CDR1 is SGHRS and CDR2 YFSETQ. Unmatched junction bases numbered 7, after V lost 1 base and J lost 4 bases. In DNA, the CDR3 is TGCGCCAGCAGCTTGTTGCCAGGGGGCGTGAATCAGCCCCAGCATTTT. It translates to CASSLLPGGVNQPQHF.

This clone was recorded a few times. The chain uses TRBV6-5 and TRBJ2-7; the D gene is possibly TRBD2 (6 bases). The CDR3 covers 14 residues. Deletions cut 7 bases from V and 0 bases from J, with 13 bases between. CDR1 is MNHEY, CDR2 SVGAGI, per germline. CDR3 sequence: CASKRDLNSYEQYF. The CDR3 nucleotides read TGTGCCAGCAAGAGGGACTTGAACTCCTACGAGCAGTACTTC.

The CDR3 DNA follows: TGTGCTAGCGAAGGGCCCTCTGGAAACACCATATATTTT. Residues: CASEGPSGNTIYF. The chain uses TRBV12-5 and TRBJ1-3; D remains unclear. The CDR3 length is 13 residues. Germline values: CDR1 LGHNT, CDR2 FRNRAP. V lost 9 bases and J lost 0, with 9 bases in between. Together with reference TRBV12-5 and TRBJ1-3, the CDR3 gives the full variable domain: DARVTQTPRHKVTEMGQEVTMRCQPILGHNTVFWYRQTMMQGLELLAYFRNRAPLDDSGMPKDRFSAEMPDATLATLKIQPSEPRDSAVYFCASEGPSGNTIYFGEGSWLTVV.

CDR3 amino acids: CASSGDSTANYEQYF. The CDR3 DNA reads TGTGCCAGCAGCGGCGACTCGACTGCGAACTACGAGCAGTACTTC. This chain links TRBV2 with TRBJ2-7; D uncertain. Per germline, CDR1 SNHLY and CDR2 FYNNEI. The CDR3 covers 15 residues. V lost 6 bases and J lost 3, with 18 bases in between.

The V and J genes are TRBV5-1 and TRBJ2-2; D may match TRBD1 or TRBD2 (5 bases each). V was trimmed by 4 bases and J by 6 bases, leaving 16 bases between them. This CDR3 has 15 residues. The V gene's germline CDR1 is SGHRS and CDR2 YFSETQ. The DNA of the CDR3 is TGCGCCAGCAGCGGGACCCGCGGGTTCTCCGGGGAGCTGTTTTTT. Encoded protein: CASSGTRGFSGELFF.

J is TRBJ2-1 and V is TRBV5-5, with 11 nucleotides matching TRBD2. CDR1 is SGHKS and CDR2 is YYEKEE in the germline V gene (reference sequence). J was trimmed by 3 bases and V by 2 bases; bases with no gene match: 7. The CDR3 length is 17 residues. CDR3 residues: CASSLRLGLADYNEQFF. CDR3 nucleotide sequence: TGTGCCAGCAGCTTACGATTGGGACTAGCGGACTACAATGAGCAGTTCTTC.

The CDR3 protein is CASRAPGQTQYF. For the CDR3, the DNA is TGTGCCAGCAGGGCCCCAGGCCAGACCCAGTACTTC. The V call is TRBV6-5, the J call TRBJ2-5; D is unresolved. The CDR3 is 12 amino acids. Germline values: CDR1 MNHEY, CDR2 SVGAGI. The V gene lost 6 bases and the J gene lost 6 bases, with 11 bases spanning the gap.